These T cell receptor beta chains were read from a single sample in a study of T cell changes during pregnancy in multiple sclerosis. Some clones are missing from TCRdb's copy, which holds only in-frame ones; the method was immunoSEQ multiplex PCR. The sample holds approximately 44,000 clones, more than 85% seen once. The sequenced sample was CD4+ T cells from peripheral blood mononuclear cells, obtained in the second trimester of pregnancy. These TCRs come from a female donor in good health, enrolled as a control in a pregnancy study. Each CDR3 is given with its conserved first and last residue. A D gene is named only where the DNA matches it firmly. Expanded clones get a size class; other rows say once, few or many, or leave the size out.

abundance: -; v_gene: TRBV11-2; j_gene: TRBJ2-5; d_gene: -; CDR3aa: CASSSLEGVETQYF; CDR3nt: TGTGCCAGCAGCTCCCTTGAGGGGGTGGAGACCCAGTACTTC
abundance: once; v_gene: TRBV7-8; j_gene: TRBJ1-5; d_gene: -; CDR3aa: CASSPTNRYSNQPQHF; CDR3nt: TGTGCCAGCAGCCCGACAAACCGATATAGCAATCAGCCCCAGCATTTT
abundance: -; v_gene: TRBV2; j_gene: TRBJ2-5; d_gene: -; CDR3aa: CASGATKETQYF; CDR3nt: TGTGCCAGCGGGGCCACTAAGGAGACCCAGTACTTC
abundance: -; v_gene: TRBV5-1; j_gene: TRBJ1-1; d_gene: TRBD1; CDR3aa: CASSYTKGQGRRGTEAFF; CDR3nt: TGCGCCAGCAGCTATACCAAGGGACAGGGGCGACGGGGCACTGAAGCTTTCTTT
abundance: -; v_gene: TRBV19; j_gene: TRBJ2-1; d_gene: TRBD2; CDR3aa: CASSSGLAGGGEQFF; CDR3nt: TGTGCCAGTAGCTCTGGACTAGCGGGAGGGGGTGAGCAGTTCTTC
abundance: -; v_gene: TRBV21-1; j_gene: TRBJ1-5; d_gene: -; CDR3aa: CASSKVSGLGNQPQHF; CDR3nt: TGTGCCAGCAGCAAAGTCAGTGGGCTTGGCAATCAGCCCCAGCATTTT
abundance: once; v_gene: TRBV5-1; j_gene: TRBJ2-3; d_gene: TRBD1; CDR3aa: CASSPRTGGMSDTQYF; CDR3nt: TGCGCCAGCAGCCCTCGGACAGGGGGCATGTCAGATACGCAGTATTTT
abundance: -; v_gene: TRBV9; j_gene: TRBJ2-5; d_gene: TRBD2; CDR3aa: CASSVGLAGGVETQYF; CDR3nt: TGTGCCAGCAGCGTTGGACTAGCGGGAGGTGTAGAGACCCAGTACTTC
abundance: -; v_gene: TRBV11-3; j_gene: TRBJ1-1; d_gene: -; CDR3aa: CASSLGQNTEAFF; CDR3nt: TGTGCCAGCAGCTTGGGACAGAACACTGAAGCTTTCTTT
abundance: -; v_gene: TRBV2; j_gene: TRBJ1-1; d_gene: -; CDR3aa: CASSAPMGAGTEAFF; CDR3nt: TGTGCCAGCAGTGCTCCCATGGGGGCTGGGACTGAAGCTTTCTTT
abundance: -; v_gene: TRBV14; j_gene: TRBJ2-3; d_gene: TRBD2; CDR3aa: CASSQALAGVADTQYF; CDR3nt: TGTGCCAGCAGCCAAGCCCTAGCGGGAGTAGCAGATACGCAGTATTTT
abundance: -; v_gene: TRBV2; j_gene: TRBJ2-5; d_gene: -; CDR3aa: CASSQARGGEGETQYF; CDR3nt: TGTGCCAGCAGCCAAGCCAGGGGAGGGGAGGGAGAGACCCAGTACTTC
abundance: -; v_gene: TRBV25-1; j_gene: TRBJ2-7; d_gene: TRBD1; CDR3aa: CASSPGQGIYEQYF; CDR3nt: TGTGCCAGCAGTCCCGGACAGGGGATTTACGAGCAGTACTTC
abundance: -; v_gene: TRBV18; j_gene: TRBJ1-2; d_gene: TRBD1; CDR3aa: CASSPLDRAYGYTF; CDR3nt: TGTGCCAGCTCACCATTAGACAGGGCCTATGGCTACACCTTC
abundance: -; v_gene: TRBV5-6; j_gene: TRBJ2-2; d_gene: -; CDR3aa: CASSLTWTPTHTGELFF; CDR3nt: TGTGCCAGCAGCTTGACCTGGACACCCACCCACACCGGGGAGCTGTTTTTT